Listed below are T cell receptor beta chains from one sample, sequenced in a study of T cells in Graves' hyperthyroidism and ophthalmopathy. MiXCR, run by TCRdb on the multiplex PCR reads, gives a single entry per CDR3 protein. The table lists about half a million distinct CDR3 sequences, roughly 20% of them singletons, with 26% in the top ten. Sequencing input: blood. The receptors derive from a man younger than 35 with Graves' hyperthyroidism. The conserved cysteine and the conserved F or W are not part of the CDR3 here.

cdr3_aa: ASSTGSVNYGYT; j_call: TRBJ1-2; v_call: TRBV7-9
cdr3_aa: ASSPGWTGYEQY; j_call: TRBJ2-7; v_call: TRBV9
cdr3_aa: ASSLHWEAGELF; j_call: TRBJ2-2; v_call: TRBV9
cdr3_aa: ASRNPGPTEAF; j_call: TRBJ1-1; v_call: TRBV7-8
cdr3_aa: ASRPGKRTEAF; j_call: TRBJ1-1; v_call: TRBV12-3/TRBV12-4
cdr3_aa: ASSVAGAGEQY; j_call: TRBJ2-7; v_call: TRBV9
cdr3_aa: ASKRVNTEAF; j_call: TRBJ1-1; v_call: TRBV2
cdr3_aa: ASSHRDRGRGYGYT; j_call: TRBJ1-2; v_call: TRBV12-3/TRBV12-4
cdr3_aa: ASSYQGGGNYGYT; j_call: TRBJ1-2; v_call: TRBV6-5
cdr3_aa: ASSTQTGGSTEAF; j_call: TRBJ1-1; v_call: TRBV28
cdr3_aa: ASSLDLQGTYEQY; j_call: TRBJ2-7; v_call: TRBV5-1
cdr3_aa: ASSLMTGPNYGYT; j_call: TRBJ1-2; v_call: TRBV28
cdr3_aa: ASSYSPRLAGGNEQY; j_call: TRBJ2-7; v_call: TRBV6-5
cdr3_aa: ASRLRAGPTNTGELF; j_call: TRBJ2-2; v_call: TRBV6-1
cdr3_aa: ASSSSRTRNTIY; j_call: TRBJ1-3; v_call: TRBV11-2
cdr3_aa: SASSGTVSYEQY; j_call: TRBJ2-7; v_call: TRBV20-1
cdr3_aa: ASSRDRPSTDTQY; j_call: TRBJ2-3; v_call: TRBV11-2
cdr3_aa: ASKGTYEQY; j_call: TRBJ2-7; v_call: TRBV19
cdr3_aa: ASSPGTGRRNTEAF; j_call: TRBJ1-1; v_call: TRBV12-3/TRBV12-4
cdr3_aa: ASSFETEAF; j_call: TRBJ1-1; v_call: TRBV7-8
cdr3_aa: ASSYSTAASPYGYT; j_call: TRBJ1-2; v_call: TRBV6-5
cdr3_aa: ATSDSLQGVGAGELF; j_call: TRBJ2-2; v_call: TRBV24-1
cdr3_aa: ASSSDPLGSYEQY; j_call: TRBJ2-7; v_call: TRBV12-3/TRBV12-4
cdr3_aa: ASSNGGQPQH; j_call: TRBJ1-5; v_call: TRBV6-1
cdr3_aa: SARIPGLAIRPVETQY; j_call: TRBJ2-5; v_call: TRBV20-1
cdr3_aa: ASDRVGTEAF; j_call: TRBJ1-1; v_call: TRBV6-5
cdr3_aa: SARPGNTEAF; j_call: TRBJ1-1; v_call: TRBV20-1
cdr3_aa: ATGGEVNTEAF; j_call: TRBJ1-1; v_call: TRBV10-3
cdr3_aa: ASSLPPGGTEAF; j_call: TRBJ1-1; v_call: TRBV5-1